This T cell receptor (beta chain) was identified in a study of T cell responses to AZD1222 COVID-19 vaccine. Concerning this clone: The target antigen is unknown.

Second-dose intervals of approximately 4 or approximately 12 weeks were pooled. From germline, CDR1 is LGHNA and CDR2 YNFKEQ. The length of the CDR3 is 16 residues. The V segment lost 4 bases and the J segment 3 bases; nucleotides outside the gene matches: 6. Study conclusions and caveats: CD4 TCRs associated with vaccination spanned spike, dominating at 160-218 and 743-854. Clonal diversity was possibly underestimated, and white British individuals and females predominated among donors.

The data were produced by immunoSEQ multiplex PCR, yet TCRdb's version contains in-frame clones alone and is incomplete. The profile shows 150,000 to 200,000 clones, approximately 90% of them singletons. The sequences come from peripheral blood, collected 28 days after the second AZD1222 dose. V gene TRBV4-2 combines with J gene TRBJ2-3, with 11 bases fitting TRBD2. This TCR came from an adult who received the AZD1222 COVID-19 vaccine. CDR3 residues: CASSLLAGGPTDTQYF. The CDR3 coding sequence is TGTGCCAGCAGCCTCTTAGCGGGAGGGCCGACAGATACGCAGTATTTT.